The T cell receptor beta chain described here comes from a study of blood T cell repertoires in COVID-19. Profiled with immunoSEQ multiplex PCR; TCRdb holds only in-frame clones, not every one. The data hold 120,000 to 150,000 clones, with around 88% observed a single time. The germline V gene encodes CDR1 MDHEN and CDR2 SYDVKM. The junction had 6 bases not matched to a gene; V was cut back by 9 bases and J by 4 bases. The CDR3 contains 14 residues. The chain joins TRBV28 to TRBJ2-1; 10 bases map to TRBD2. Sequencing was done on a sample of peripheral blood. The clonotype was recovered from a woman between 55 and 75 years old with acute or convalescent COVID-19. As DNA, the CDR3 is TGTGCCAGTATCAGCGGGGGGGATTACAATGAGCAGTTCTTC. It yields the protein CASISGGDYNEQFF. The whole variable domain, filled in from reference TRBV28 and TRBJ2-1, reads DVKVTQSSRYLVKRTGEKVFLECVQDMDHENMFWYRQDPGLGLRLIYFSYDVKMKEKGDIPEGYSVSREKKERFSLILESASTNQTSMYLCASISGGDYNEQFFGPGTRLTVL.